This passage covers 18 T cell receptor beta chains from one sample sequenced in a study of control samples from healthy donors and cancer patients. The repertoire was sequenced with immunoSEQ multiplex PCR; TCRdb's copy has only in-frame clones and lacks some. The sample table includes approximately 190,000 clones. Sequencing used blood. These receptor sequences come from a woman in her 30s in good health.

DNA of the CDR3: TGCGCCAGCAGCTTCCGGACGACGGACGCTGAAGCTTTCTTT. It yields the protein CASSFRTTDAEAFF. This chain links TRBV5-1 with TRBJ1-1; no clear D. V was cut by 2 bases and J by 6 bases, with 14 bases left in between. The CDR3 loop spans 14 amino acids. The germline V gene encodes CDR1 SGHRS and CDR2 YFSETQ.

This chain's CDR3 is CASSLAGTGSTDTQYF. The CDR3 nucleotides read TGCGCCAGCAGCTTGGCCGGGACAGGGAGCACAGATACGCAGTATTTT. J is TRBJ2-3 and V is TRBV5-1; 9 bases match TRBD1. The CDR3 loop spans 16 amino acids. Germline assignment: CDR1 SGHRS and CDR2 YFSETQ. V shed 0 bases, J shed 0 bases, and the junction held 2 bases outside the gene matches. Drawing the rest from reference TRBV5-1 and TRBJ2-3, the complete variable domain is KAGVTQTPRYLIKTRGQQVTLSCSPISGHRSVSWYQQTPGQGLQFLFEYFSETQRNKGNFPGRFSGRQFSNSRSEMNVSTLELGDSALYLCASSLAGTGSTDTQYFGPGTRLTVL.

The J gene is TRBJ2-7, the V gene TRBV4-1; either TRBD1 or TRBD2 may fit D (5 bases each). Trimming cost V 4 bases and J 7 bases, with 23 bases left between them. CDR1 and CDR2 (germline): MGHRA, YSYEKL. The CDR3 loop spans 16 amino acids. The DNA of the CDR3 is TGCGCCAGCAGCCCGGGACGGCCCATTTCTAGTCTGGAGCAGTACTTC. Translating it yields CASSPGRPISSLEQYF.

The CDR3 spells CASSLAGTQETQYF. Written as DNA, the CDR3 is TGCGCCAGCAGCTTAGCCGGGACACAAGAGACCCAGTACTTC. V is TRBV5-1 and J is TRBJ2-5; TRBD1 is a possible D gene (6 bases). This CDR3 comprises 14 residues. Deletions cut 2 bases from V and 2 bases from J, with 10 bases between. Germline V gives CDR1 SGHRS, CDR2 YFSETQ.

The chain is built from TRBV11-2 and TRBJ2-1; D may be TRBD2 (5 bases). The CDR3 is made up of 12 amino acids. Germline CDR1 reads SGHAT; CDR2 reads FQNNGV. Trimming shortened V by 3 bases and J by 9 bases, and 9 bases separated the two germline ends. The DNA for the CDR3 is TGTGCCAGCAGCTTCCCTGGGAGTGAGCAGTTCTTC. Protein: CASSFPGSEQFF.

V gene TRBV24-1 combines with J gene TRBJ2-1, with 9 bases identical to TRBD2. Germline V CDR1 and CDR2: KGHDR, SFDVKD. Unmatched junction bases numbered 5, after V lost 5 bases and J lost 7 bases. The CDR3 is 14 residues long. The CDR3 loop is CATSVAGGPNEQFF. In nucleotides, the CDR3 is TGTGCCACCAGTGTTGCGGGGGGGCCTAATGAGCAGTTCTTC.

The rearrangement joins TRBV6-5 to TRBJ2-3, with 11 bases lining up with TRBD2. The CDR3 sequence is 16 residues long. With 2 bases clipped from V and 5 bases from J, the junction kept 6 bases outside the gene matches. Germline V lookup: CDR1 MNHEY, CDR2 SVGAGI. The CDR3 nucleotides read TGTGCCAGCAGTTACCATCAACTAGCGGGGGAAGATACGCAGTATTTT. This gives the protein CASSYHQLAGEDTQYF.

The V and J genes are TRBV4-3 and TRBJ2-2; TRBD1 is a possible D gene (6 bases). V gave up 4 bases and J gave up 5 bases, with 14 bases separating them. The CDR3 has 15 residues. Germline-derived CDR1 and CDR2 are LGHNA and YSLEER. The CDR3 bases are TGCGCCAGCAGCCGGAAGCGTACAGGGACCGGGGAGCTGTTTTTT. Protein product: CASSRKRTGTGELFF.

The chain recombines TRBV18 with TRBJ1-1; weak D call: TRBD1 (6 bases). Germline V gives CDR1 KGHSH, CDR2 LQKENI. The V end was cut by 4 bases, the J end by 8 bases, with 26 bases between. The CDR3 contains 17 residues. The CDR3 DNA reads as TGTGCCAGCTCACTAACACCCTCGACAGGTACACAAGGAGAAGCTTTCTTT. As protein: CASSLTPSTGTQGEAFF.

The chain carries TRBV5-8 and TRBJ1-4; TRBD1 aligns across 7 bases. The germline gives CDR1 SGHTS, CDR2 YDEGEE. The CDR3 sequence is 17 residues long. J gave up 0 bases and V 5 bases, and 10 bases lay outside the gene matches. CDR3 residues: CASRQGQPFATNEKLFF. For the CDR3, the DNA is TGTGCCAGCAGACAGGGACAGCCCTTCGCAACTAATGAAAAACTGTTTTTT.

The rearrangement links TRBV13 to TRBJ1-2; D not resolved. Germline-derived CDR1 and CDR2 are PRHDT and FYEKMQ (reference sequence). V was cut by 5 bases and J by 4 bases, with 20 bases left in between. This CDR3 is 16 amino acids long. The chain's CDR3 is CASSLITAGLGYGYTF. The DNA of the CDR3 is TGTGCCAGCAGCCTAATTACGGCTGGTTTAGGCTATGGCTACACCTTC.

The rearrangement links TRBV9 to TRBJ1-3, with D perhaps TRBD1 (6 bases). Germline V gene data show CDR1 as SGDLS and CDR2 as YYNGEE. The CDR3 sequence is 13 residues long. Trimming left V 4 bases short and J 4 bases short, with 9 bases between. CDR3 amino acids: CASSKDRGNTIYF. CDR3 sequence (DNA): TGTGCCAGCAGCAAAGACAGGGGAAACACCATATATTTT.

V is TRBV30 and J is TRBJ2-7, with D tentatively TRBD1 (5 bases). The V gene lost 5 bases and the J gene lost 4 bases, with 6 bases spanning the gap. Germline lookup yields CDR1 GTSNPN and CDR2 SVGIG (reference sequence). The CDR3 runs 10 residues. In DNA, the CDR3 is TGTGCCTGGTCAGGGTACGAGCAGTACTTC. It yields the protein CAWSGYEQYF.

V usage is TRBV6-4 and J usage is TRBJ2-3; TRBD2 matches at 14 bases. The CDR3 extends over 16 amino acids. The germline CDR1 and CDR2 sequences are MRHNA and SNTAGT. The junction had 0 bases not matched to a gene; V was cut back by 0 bases and J by 4 bases. For the CDR3, the DNA is TGTGCCAGCAGTGACTCGACTAGCGGGGGGGCAGATACGCAGTATTTT. This translates into CASSDSTSGGADTQYF.

The gene calls are TRBV4-3 and TRBJ1-1; D is possibly TRBD1 (5 bases). Germline V CDR1 and CDR2: LGHNA, YSLEER. The CDR3 is made up of 17 amino acids. The V end was cut by 0 bases, the J end by 0 bases, with 14 bases between. CDR3 nucleotide sequence: TGCGCCAGCAGCCAAGATCTGACAGTGAGCATGAACACTGAAGCTTTCTTT. It yields the protein CASSQDLTVSMNTEAFF.

The V call is TRBV2, the J call TRBJ2-5, with TRBD1 matching over 9 bases. CDR1 is SNHLY, CDR2 FYNNEI, per germline. This CDR3 has 14 amino acids. V was pared by 5 bases and J by 3 bases, with 4 bases of the junction left unmatched. The CDR3 region has the DNA TGTGCCAGCAGTAGACAGGGGGGTAAAGAGACCCAGTACTTC. It codes for CASSRQGGKETQYF.

The chain employs TRBV27 and TRBJ1-2; the D is unclear. The V gene lost 4 bases and the J gene lost 7 bases, with 19 bases spanning the gap. This CDR3 region has 15 residues. CDR1 and CDR2 from the germline V gene are MNHEY and SMNVEV (reference sequence). The CDR3, as DNA: TGTGCCAGCAGTTCCAGCCGTTCGCAATTTGGTGGCTACACCTTC. Its translation is CASSSSRSQFGGYTF.

This sequence joins TRBV6-5 and TRBJ1-5; D not resolved. This CDR3 contains 12 residues. Trimming took off 4 bases at V and 5 bases at J, with 6 bases between the two ends. Germline values: CDR1 MNHEY, CDR2 SVGAGI. For the CDR3, the DNA is TGTGCCAGCAGTTCTCCTTATCAGCCCCAGCATTTT. This gives the protein CASSSPYQPQHF.